This passage covers 13 T cell receptor beta chains from one sample sequenced in a study of long-term antiretroviral therapy in people with HIV. The authors ran the immunoSEQ assay, v3.0, at survey level. The table came from immunoSEQ multiplex PCR; TCRdb's copy has only in-frame clones and leaves some out. The sample has some 26,000 clones, approximately 78% seen once; the top ten hold around 15%. Sequencing used unsorted PBMCs, obtained 2.9 years after starting antiretroviral therapy. All receptors come from a man in his forties or fifties with HIV.

The V and J genes are TRBV7-6 and TRBJ1-1; D gene unclear. The CDR3 has 13 residues. The germline V gene encodes CDR1 SGHVS and CDR2 FNYEAQ. V lost 2 bases to trimming and J lost 0 bases, with 4 bases between them. CDR3 bases: TGTGCCAGCAGCTTAAGGCTGAACACTGAAGCTTTCTTT. This encodes CASSLRLNTEAFF.

CDR3 loop: CASSLLQGKDYTF. For the CDR3, the DNA is TGTGCCAGCAGTTTATTGCAGGGAAAAGACTACACCTTC. The chain carries TRBV28 and TRBJ1-2, with a weak D call TRBD1 (5 bases). V lost 1 base and J lost 10, with 13 bases in between. Per the germline V gene, CDR1 is MDHEN and CDR2 is SYDVKM. This CDR3 region has 13 residues.

This chain's CDR3 is CAWSVPGSIYGYTF. CDR3 DNA: TGTGCCTGGAGTGTCCCGGGTTCTATCTATGGCTACACCTTC. The genes are TRBV30 and TRBJ1-2; D not resolved. Germline CDR1 GTSNPN, CDR2 SVGIG (reference sequence). CDR3 size: 14 residues. The germline V and J ends were trimmed by 0 bases and 4 bases, with 12 bases remaining between them.

V usage is TRBV11-2 and J usage is TRBJ2-1; TRBD1 agrees at 7 bases. The CDR3 covers 14 residues. CDR1 is SGHAT and CDR2 is FQNNGV in the germline V gene. After removal of 5 bases from V and 10 bases from J, the junction contained 11 bases not matched to a gene. The CDR3 nucleotides are TGTGCCAGCAGCCGTACCGACAGGGCACAAGAGCAGTTCTTC. This sequence encodes CASSRTDRAQEQFF.

This chain uses TRBV7-6 with TRBJ2-1; 8 bases align to TRBD2. CDR1 is SGHVS, CDR2 FNYEAQ, per germline. After removal of 2 bases from V and 7 bases from J, the junction contained 10 bases not matched to a gene. The CDR3 has 16 residues. The CDR3 DNA is TGTGCCAGCAGCTTACGGCAGCGGGGGTACGGGAATGAGCAGTTCTTC. Translating it yields CASSLRQRGYGNEQFF.

The chain employs TRBV5-1 and TRBJ1-6, with no clear D. Trimming took off 0 bases at V and 7 bases at J, with 11 bases between the two ends. Germline CDR1 is SGHRS and CDR2 is YFSETQ. This CDR3 contains 15 residues. CDR3 in amino acids: CASSLAWGDNSPLHF. As DNA, the CDR3 is TGCGCCAGCAGCTTGGCGTGGGGAGACAATTCACCCCTCCACTTT.

This chain connects TRBV5-1 to TRBJ1-1; possibly TRBD1 for D (6 bases). Per germline, CDR1 SGHRS and CDR2 YFSETQ. V was clipped by 1 base and J by 0 bases, with 19 bases between them. The length of the CDR3 is 18 residues. The CDR3 DNA follows: TGCGCCAGCAGCTTGAGAGGGGGGTTAGCGGTCATGAACACTGAAGCTTTCTTT. Translating gives CASSLRGGLAVMNTEAFF.

The chain couples TRBV27 to TRBJ2-1; a weak D match, TRBD2 (7 bases). V was clipped by 7 bases and J by 1 base, with 17 bases between them. This CDR3 comprises 16 residues. CDR1 and CDR2 (germline): MNHEY, SMNVEV (reference sequence). The CDR3 loop is CASTRNGGLSYNEQFF. CDR3 in DNA: TGTGCCAGCACCCGAAACGGGGGGCTTTCCTACAATGAGCAGTTCTTC.

This clone was counted a few times. The rearrangement links TRBV7-9 to TRBJ2-5, with 7 bases matching TRBD1. Germline loops: CDR1 SEHNR, CDR2 FQNEAQ (reference sequence). V gave up 5 bases and J gave up 8 bases; unmatched junction bases: 14. This CDR3 has 15 residues. The CDR3 DNA reads TGTGCCAGCAGCGACACACAGGGGCACCGGGAAACCCAGTACTTC. Translation gives CASSDTQGHRETQYF.

This chain joins TRBV6-1 and TRBJ1-2; the D gene is possibly TRBD1 (6 bases). Per germline, CDR1 MNHNS and CDR2 SASEGT. The CDR3 runs 13 residues. V was pared by 8 bases and J by 4 bases, with 14 bases between. The CDR3 nucleotides are TGTGCCAGCGGGGGGGCGCAAGGCTATGGCTACACCTTC. Protein product: CASGGAQGYGYTF.

This clone was recorded a few times. This sequence joins TRBV19 and TRBJ2-7; TRBD2 matches at 8 bases. The CDR3 runs to 14 residues. CDR1 LNHDA and CDR2 SQIVND come from the germline V gene (reference sequence). V lost 5 bases to trimming and J lost 5 bases; unmatched junction nucleotides: 8. CDR3 sequence: CASSPGLGPNEQYF. CDR3 DNA: TGTGCCAGTAGTCCGGGACTAGGTCCCAACGAGCAGTACTTC.

The V gene is TRBV6-1, the J gene TRBJ2-5, with D uncertain. The better agreement between TRBJ2-7 and the DNA end casts doubt on the J call. The CDR3 covers 13 residues. Germline loops: CDR1 MNHNS, CDR2 SASEGT. CDR3 DNA sequence: TGTGCCAGCACATTAGACTCGGCCTACGAGCAGTACTTC. It is translated as CASTLDSAYEQYF.

This clone was observed a single time. The CDR3 here is CASSVGEAGELFF. CDR3 DNA: TGTGCCAGCAGCGTAGGCGAGGCCGGGGAGCTGTTTTTT. The chain carries TRBV9 and TRBJ2-2; D remains ambiguous. This CDR3 contains 13 residues. The germline V and J ends were trimmed by 0 bases and 6 bases, with 6 bases remaining between them. Looked up from germline, CDR1 is SGDLS and CDR2 is YYNGEE.